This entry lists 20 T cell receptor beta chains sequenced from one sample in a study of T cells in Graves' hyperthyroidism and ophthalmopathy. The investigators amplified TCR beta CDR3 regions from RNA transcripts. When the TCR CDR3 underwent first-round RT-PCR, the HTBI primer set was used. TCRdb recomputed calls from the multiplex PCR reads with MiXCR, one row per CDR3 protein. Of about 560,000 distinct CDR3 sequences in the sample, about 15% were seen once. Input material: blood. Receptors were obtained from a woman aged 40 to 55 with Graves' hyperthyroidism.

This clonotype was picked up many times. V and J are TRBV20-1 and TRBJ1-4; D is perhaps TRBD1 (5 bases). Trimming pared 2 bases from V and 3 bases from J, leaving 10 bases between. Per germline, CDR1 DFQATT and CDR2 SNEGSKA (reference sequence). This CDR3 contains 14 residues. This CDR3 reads CSARRDGANEKLFF. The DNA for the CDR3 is TGCAGTGCTAGACGGGACGGAGCTAATGAAAAACTGTTTTTT.

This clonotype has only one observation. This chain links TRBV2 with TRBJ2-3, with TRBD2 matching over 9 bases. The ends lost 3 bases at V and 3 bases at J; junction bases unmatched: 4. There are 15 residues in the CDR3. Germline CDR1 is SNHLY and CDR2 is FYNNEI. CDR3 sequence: CASSEVSGRTDTQYF. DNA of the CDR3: TGTGCCAGCAGTGAGGTCAGCGGGAGGACAGATACGCAGTATTTT.

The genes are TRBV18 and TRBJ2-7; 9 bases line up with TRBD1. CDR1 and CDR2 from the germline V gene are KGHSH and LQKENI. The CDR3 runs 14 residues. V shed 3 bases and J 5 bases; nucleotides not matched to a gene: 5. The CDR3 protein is CASSPLGTGNEQYF. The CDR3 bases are TGTGCCAGCTCACCCCTGGGGACAGGGAACGAGCAGTACTTC.

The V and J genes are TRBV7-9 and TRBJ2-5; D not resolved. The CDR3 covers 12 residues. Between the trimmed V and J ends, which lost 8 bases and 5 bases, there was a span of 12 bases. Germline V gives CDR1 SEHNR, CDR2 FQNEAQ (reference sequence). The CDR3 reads CASAIRLETQYF. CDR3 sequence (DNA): TGTGCCAGCGCCATAAGGTTGGAGACCCAGTACTTC.

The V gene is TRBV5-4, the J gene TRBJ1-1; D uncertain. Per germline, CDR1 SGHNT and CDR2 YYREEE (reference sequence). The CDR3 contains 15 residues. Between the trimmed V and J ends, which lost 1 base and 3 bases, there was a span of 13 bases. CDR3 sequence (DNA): TGTGCCAGCAGCTTGAGGCGACCTGGCTACACTGAAGCTTTCTTT. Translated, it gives CASSLRRPGYTEAFF.

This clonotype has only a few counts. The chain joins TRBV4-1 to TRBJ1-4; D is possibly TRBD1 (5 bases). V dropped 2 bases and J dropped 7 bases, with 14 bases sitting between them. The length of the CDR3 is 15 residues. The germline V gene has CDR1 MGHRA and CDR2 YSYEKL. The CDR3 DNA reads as TGCGCCAGCAGCCAAACGACAGTCTTGGGTGAAAAACTGTTTTTT. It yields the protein CASSQTTVLGEKLFF.

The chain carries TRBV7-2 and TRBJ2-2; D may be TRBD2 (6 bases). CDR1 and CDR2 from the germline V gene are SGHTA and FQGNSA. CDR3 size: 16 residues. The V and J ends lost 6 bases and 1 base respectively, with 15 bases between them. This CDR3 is CASSRAGVLNTGELFF. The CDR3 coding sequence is TGTGCCAGCAGTCGAGCGGGTGTCCTGAACACCGGGGAGCTGTTTTTT.

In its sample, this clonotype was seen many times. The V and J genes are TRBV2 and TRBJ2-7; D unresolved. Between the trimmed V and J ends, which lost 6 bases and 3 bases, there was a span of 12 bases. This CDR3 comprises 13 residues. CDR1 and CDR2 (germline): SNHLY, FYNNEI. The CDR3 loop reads CASSLTGYYEQYF. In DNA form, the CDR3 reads TGTGCCAGCAGCCTGACTGGCTACTACGAGCAGTACTTC. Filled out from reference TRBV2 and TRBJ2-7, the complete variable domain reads EPEVTQTPSHQVTQMGQEVILRCVPISNHLYFYWYRQILGQKVEFLVSFYNNEISEKSEIFDDQFSVERPDGSNFTLKIRSTKLEDSAMYFCASSLTGYYEQYFGPGTRLTVT.

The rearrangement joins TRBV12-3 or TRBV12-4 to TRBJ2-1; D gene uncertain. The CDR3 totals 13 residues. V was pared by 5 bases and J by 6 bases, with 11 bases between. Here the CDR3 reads CASSDSTRNEQFF. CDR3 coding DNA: TGTGCCAGCAGTGACTCGACGCGCAATGAGCAGTTCTTC.

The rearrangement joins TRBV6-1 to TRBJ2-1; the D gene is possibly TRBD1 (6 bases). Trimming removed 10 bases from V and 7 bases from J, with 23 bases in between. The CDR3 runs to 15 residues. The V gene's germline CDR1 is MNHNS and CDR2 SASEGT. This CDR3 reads CATTGLGRGRNEQFF. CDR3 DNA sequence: TGTGCCACCACCGGATTGGGCAGGGGACGGAATGAGCAGTTCTTC.

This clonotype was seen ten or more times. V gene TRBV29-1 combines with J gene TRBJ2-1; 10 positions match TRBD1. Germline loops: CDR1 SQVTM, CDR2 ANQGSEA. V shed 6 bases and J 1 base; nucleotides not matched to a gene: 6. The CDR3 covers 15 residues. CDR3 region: CSVDRGQGSYNEQFF. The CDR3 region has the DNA TGCAGCGTCGACAGGGGACAGGGGTCCTACAATGAGCAGTTCTTC.

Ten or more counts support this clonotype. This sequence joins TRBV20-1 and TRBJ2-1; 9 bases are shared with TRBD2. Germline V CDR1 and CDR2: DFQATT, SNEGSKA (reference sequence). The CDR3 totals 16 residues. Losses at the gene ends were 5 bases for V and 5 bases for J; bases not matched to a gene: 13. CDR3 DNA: TGCAGTGCTGGAGGAATGGGACTAGCAGAAGACAATGAGCAGTTCTTC. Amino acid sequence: CSAGGMGLAEDNEQFF.

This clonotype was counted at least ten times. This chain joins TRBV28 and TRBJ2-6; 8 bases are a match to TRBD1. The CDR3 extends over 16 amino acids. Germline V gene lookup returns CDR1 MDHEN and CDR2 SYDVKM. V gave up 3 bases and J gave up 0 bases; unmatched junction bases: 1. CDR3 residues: CASSLGTGSGANVLTF. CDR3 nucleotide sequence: TGTGCCAGCAGTTTGGGGACAGGCTCTGGGGCCAACGTCCTGACTTTC.

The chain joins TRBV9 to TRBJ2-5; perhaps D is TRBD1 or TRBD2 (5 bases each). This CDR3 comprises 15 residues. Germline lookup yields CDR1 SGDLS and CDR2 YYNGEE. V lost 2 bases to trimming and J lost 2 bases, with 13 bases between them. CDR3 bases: TGTGCCAGCAGCGTTGGGGGAGAGCTACAAGAGACCCAGTACTTC. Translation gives CASSVGGELQETQYF.

In nucleotides, the CDR3 is TGCAGTGCTAGAGAGACAGGGGAAGGGGTTTGGCAGCCCCAGCATTTT. Translated: CSARETGEGVWQPQHF. The chain joins TRBV20-1 to TRBJ1-5; 8 bases line up with TRBD1. From germline, CDR1 is DFQATT and CDR2 SNEGSKA (reference sequence). Germline trimming cut 0 bases from V and 7 bases from J; bases unmatched to any gene: 11. CDR3 length: 16 residues.

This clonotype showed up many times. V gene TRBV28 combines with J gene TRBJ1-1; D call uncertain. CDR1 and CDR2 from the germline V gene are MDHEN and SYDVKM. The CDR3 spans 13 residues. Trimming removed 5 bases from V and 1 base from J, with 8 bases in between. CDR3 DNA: TGTGCCAGCAGTCCCTTTTCGAACACTGAAGCTTTCTTT. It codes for CASSPFSNTEAFF.

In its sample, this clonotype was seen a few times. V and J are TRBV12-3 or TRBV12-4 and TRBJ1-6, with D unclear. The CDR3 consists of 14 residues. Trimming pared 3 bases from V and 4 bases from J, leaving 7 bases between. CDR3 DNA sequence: TGTGCCAGCAGTTTTTCGGGGTATAATTCACCCCTCCACTTT. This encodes CASSFSGYNSPLHF.

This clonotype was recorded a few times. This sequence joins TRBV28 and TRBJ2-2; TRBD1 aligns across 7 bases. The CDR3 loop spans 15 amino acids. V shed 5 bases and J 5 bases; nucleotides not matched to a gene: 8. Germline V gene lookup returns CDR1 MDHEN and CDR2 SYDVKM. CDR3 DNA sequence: TGTGCCAGCAGTGGGGACAGAGTGGGAACCGGGGAGCTGTTTTTT. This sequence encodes CASSGDRVGTGELFF.

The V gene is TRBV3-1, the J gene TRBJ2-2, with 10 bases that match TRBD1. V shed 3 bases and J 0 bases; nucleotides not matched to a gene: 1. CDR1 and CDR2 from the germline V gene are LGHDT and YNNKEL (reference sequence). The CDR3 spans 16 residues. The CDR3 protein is CASSHGQGANTGELFF. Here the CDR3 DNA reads TGTGCCAGCAGCCACGGACAGGGGGCGAACACCGGGGAGCTGTTTTTT.

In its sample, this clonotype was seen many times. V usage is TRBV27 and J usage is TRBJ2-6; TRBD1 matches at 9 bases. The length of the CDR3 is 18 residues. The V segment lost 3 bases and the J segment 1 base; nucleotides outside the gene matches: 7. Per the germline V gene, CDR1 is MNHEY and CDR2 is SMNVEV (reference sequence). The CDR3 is CASSFLGTGSSGANVLTF. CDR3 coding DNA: TGTGCCAGCAGTTTTCTTGGGACAGGGTCGTCTGGGGCCAACGTCCTGACTTTC.